The present TCR beta chain was sequenced within a study of T cells and Merkel cell carcinoma outcomes. With respect to this clone: What it binds is not known.

The V gene lost 5 bases and the J gene lost 5 bases, with 9 bases spanning the gap. CDR1 and CDR2 (germline): SQVTM, ANQGSEA. The CDR3 sequence is 11 residues long. Repertoires were generated with immunoSEQ multiplex PCR, while TCRdb's copy carries only in-frame clones and drops some. The sample records 1,000 to 1,500 clones, 85% to 95% being singletons. Findings of the study overall: Repertoire plus T-cell density reportedly predicted Merkel cell carcinoma outcomes.

The sample was tumor tissue from Merkel cell carcinoma. The clonotype comes from a human donor with Merkel cell carcinoma. The chain has TRBV29-1 and TRBJ2-5; D remains ambiguous. As DNA, the CDR3 is TGCAGCGTTCAGACCCGGGAGACCCAGTACTTC. This gives the protein CSVQTRETQYF. Together with reference TRBV29-1 and TRBJ2-5, the CDR3 gives the full variable domain: SAVISQKPSRDICQRGTSLTIQCQVDSQVTMMFWYRQQPGQSLTLIATANQGSEATYESGFVIDKFPISRPNLTFSTLTVSNMSPEDSSIYLCSVQTRETQYFGPGTRLLVL.